This passage covers 11 T cell receptor beta chains from one sample sequenced in a study of T-cell reconstitution after alpha-beta-depleted transplantation in children. This sample's TCRbeta library carried unique molecular identifier barcodes. TCRdb reprocessed the PCR reads via MiXCR and lists one record per CDR3 protein. The sample lists 300,000 to 400,000 distinct CDR3 sequences, about an eighth occurring once. Sequenced here: PBMCs, sampled from the stem cell graft. These TCRs come from a human donor who donated a stem cell graft to a child with Fanconi anemia.

This clonotype showed up just a few times. V is TRBV4-3 and J is TRBJ2-3, with D possibly being TRBD2 (5 bases). CDR1 and CDR2 from the germline V gene are LGHNA and YSLEER. The ends were cut back, 3 bases at V and 0 bases at J, with 10 bases in the middle. The CDR3 sequence is 15 residues long. The DNA of the CDR3 is TGCGCCAGCAGCCAGCACCGGACTAGCACAGATACGCAGTATTTT. Translating it yields CASSQHRTSTDTQYF.

This chain uses TRBV6-5 with TRBJ2-3; perhaps D is TRBD1 or TRBD2 (5 bases each). CDR1 is MNHEY, CDR2 SVGAGI, per germline. Trimming pared 7 bases from V and 2 bases from J, leaving 16 bases between. The CDR3 is 15 residues long. The CDR3 protein is CASTLLRGDTDTQYF. CDR3 DNA: TGTGCCAGCACTTTACTCAGAGGGGACACAGATACGCAGTATTTT.

V usage is TRBV2 and J usage is TRBJ2-5; D call uncertain. Trimming took 7 bases from V and 1 from J, leaving 7 bases between them. The CDR3 length is 12 residues. CDR1 is SNHLY, CDR2 FYNNEI, per germline. In DNA form, the CDR3 reads TGTGCCAGCAAAGGTACCCAAGAGACCCAGTACTTC. This encodes CASKGTQETQYF.

This clonotype was counted at least ten times. CDR3 bases: TGTGCCAGCAGAATACAGGGGATGAACACTGAAGCTTTCTTT. Its translation: CASRIQGMNTEAFF. V is TRBV27 and J is TRBJ1-1, with TRBD1 matching 7 bases. V lost 6 bases to trimming and J lost 0 bases; unmatched junction nucleotides: 4. CDR1 is MNHEY and CDR2 is SMNVEV in the germline V gene (reference sequence). The CDR3 runs to 14 residues.

This clonotype has just a few counts. V is TRBV20-1 and J is TRBJ2-6; 10 bases agree with TRBD1. The germline V gene has CDR1 DFQATT and CDR2 SNEGSKA (reference sequence). CDR3 size: 15 residues. With 5 bases clipped from V and 1 base from J, the junction kept 2 bases outside the gene matches. In DNA, the CDR3 is TGCAGTGCTCGGACAGGGGGGTCTGGGGCCAACGTCCTGACTTTC. It codes for CSARTGGSGANVLTF.

Details on this clonotype: Its ends do not fully match the called genes, so a read error is possible. The chain has TRBV7-9 and TRBJ2-3; a possible D gene is TRBD1 (6 bases). The CDR3 runs 16 residues. Germline V CDR1 and CDR2: SEHNR, FQNEAQ (reference sequence). CDR3 nucleotides: TGTGCCAGCAGCTCAAACAGGGCTTCTTACACAGATACGCTGTATTTT. It translates to CASSSNRASYTDTLYF.

This clonotype showed up many times. The CDR3: CASSLILTGNSGNTIYF. DNA for the CDR3: TGTGCCAGCAGCCTCATTCTGACAGGAAACTCTGGAAACACCATATATTTT. The chain is built from TRBV7-9 and TRBJ1-3; a possible D gene is TRBD1 (6 bases). The CDR3 length is 17 residues. The V and J ends lost 5 bases and 0 bases respectively, with 17 bases between them. The V gene's germline CDR1 is SEHNR and CDR2 FQNEAQ (reference sequence).

J is TRBJ1-4 and V is TRBV29-1; a possible D gene is TRBD1 (5 bases). Germline V CDR1 and CDR2: SQVTM, ANQGSEA. Trimming took off 4 bases at V and 6 bases at J, with 18 bases between the two ends. This CDR3 contains 15 residues. The CDR3 loop is CSVGPGARRDEKLFF. The CDR3 DNA is TGCAGCGTTGGTCCCGGGGCCCGTCGGGATGAAAAACTGTTTTTT.

This clonotype showed up many times. The rearrangement joins TRBV28 to TRBJ1-5, with D maybe TRBD1 (5 bases). Looked up from germline, CDR1 is MDHEN and CDR2 is SYDVKM. CDR3 length: 15 amino acids. Deletions cut 4 bases from V and 2 bases from J, with 12 bases between. The CDR3 sequence: CASSYQGWGNQPQHF. The CDR3 bases are TGTGCCAGCAGTTATCAGGGATGGGGCAATCAGCCCCAGCATTTT.

A few counts support this clonotype. The chain recombines TRBV10-3 with TRBJ1-1; 7 bases match TRBD1. The CDR3 loop spans 14 amino acids. With 3 bases clipped from V and 7 bases from J, the junction kept 8 bases outside the gene matches. Looked up from germline, CDR1 is ENHRY and CDR2 is SYGVKD. CDR3 sequence: CAISDGTVAGEAFF. In DNA form, the CDR3 reads TGTGCCATCAGTGATGGGACAGTCGCCGGTGAAGCTTTCTTT.

This clonotype was seen many times. The J gene is TRBJ1-1, the V gene TRBV6-2 or TRBV6-3; TRBD1 might be the D (5 bases). CDR1 is MNHEY, CDR2 SVGEGT, per germline. The CDR3 loop spans 13 amino acids. The ends were cut back, 7 bases at V and 3 bases at J, with 12 bases in the middle. CDR3 in DNA: TGTGCCAGCACTTGGGGCCGGGACACTGAAGCTTTCTTT. It translates to CASTWGRDTEAFF.